These 20 T cell receptor beta chains came from one sample sequenced in a study of CD8 T cells in Susac syndrome (dated 2019 in TCRdb). The method was the immunoSEQ multiplex PCR assay. RNA was extracted using the RNeasy kit, and about 0.45 to 1 microgram was reverse transcribed with random hexamers. The raw public data were reprocessed by TCRdb itself: fastp quality trimming at Q25, MiXCR clonotype calling, in-frame beta chains only. Merged by CDR3 protein, the rows form single entries marked with the most common genes and DNA. For this sample there are about 300,000 distinct CDR3 sequences; roughly 90% appear just once. Of the sample, around 0.18% falls within the top ten clones. The sample consisted of CD8+ T cells from PBMCs. These receptors all come from a human donor with multiple sclerosis.

This clonotype was seen a single time. V usage is TRBV9 and J usage is TRBJ2-7; 9 bases line up with TRBD1. The trim removed 0 bases at V and 6 bases at J, leaving 7 bases unmatched. The V gene's germline CDR1 is SGDLS and CDR2 YYNGEE. The CDR3 contains 15 residues. The CDR3 coding sequence is TGTGCCAGCAGCGTAGGGGGACAGGGTTTATCCGAGCAGTACTTC. It translates to CASSVGGQGLSEQYF.

The chain joins TRBV20-1 to TRBJ1-1; D remains ambiguous. V was trimmed by 3 bases and J by 3 bases, leaving 8 bases between them. The CDR3 runs to 12 residues. Germline V lookup: CDR1 DFQATT, CDR2 SNEGSKA (reference sequence). The CDR3 spells CSARNRDTEAFF. The CDR3 DNA is TGCAGTGCTAGGAACAGAGACACTGAAGCTTTCTTT.

The chain links TRBV12-3 or TRBV12-4 to TRBJ2-2; D possibly corresponds to TRBD1 (6 bases). V gave up 9 bases and J gave up 1 base, with 18 bases separating them. The CDR3 length is 16 residues. Here the CDR3 reads CASRFTEGVNTGELFF. Written as DNA, the CDR3 is TGTGCCAGTAGGTTTACTGAGGGGGTGAACACCGGGGAGCTGTTTTTT.

The genes are TRBV30 and TRBJ2-7, with TRBD1 identical over 8 bases. The CDR3 runs 14 residues. The germline CDR1 and CDR2 sequences are GTSNPN and SVGIG (reference sequence). The J segment lost 4 bases and the V segment lost 5 bases, leaving 10 bases of the junction unmatched. CDR3 region: CAWGYGTGEYEQYF. For the CDR3, the DNA is TGTGCCTGGGGATATGGGACAGGAGAATACGAGCAGTACTTC.

CDR3 in amino acids: CASSIGTVPEAFF. CDR3 sequence (DNA): TGTGCCAGCAGTATCGGGACAGTCCCTGAAGCTTTCTTT. The chain couples TRBV12-3 or TRBV12-4 to TRBJ1-1; TRBD1 matches 7 bases. CDR3 length: 13 amino acids. The J segment lost 6 bases and the V segment lost 5 bases, leaving 6 bases of the junction unmatched.

The chain couples TRBV19 to TRBJ2-1; 11 bases map to TRBD1. The CDR3 spans 20 residues. Germline loops: CDR1 LNHDA, CDR2 SQIVND (reference sequence). Trimming took 2 bases from V and 1 from J; bases not matched to a gene: 13. The CDR3 bases are TGTGCCAGTAGTATAATTGGACAGGGGGCAGAACGACTATCCTACAATGAGCAGTTCTTC. Its translation is CASSIIGQGAERLSYNEQFF.

CDR3 nucleotides: TGTGCCAGCAGCTTAGCGCGGGACCGCCCCGAGACCCAGTACTTC. Its protein is CASSLARDRPETQYF. The chain uses TRBV7-2 and TRBJ2-5, with a tentative D call TRBD2 (6 bases). V lost 0 bases, J lost 5 bases, and 13 bases lay in between. The CDR3 spans 15 residues. The germline V gene encodes CDR1 SGHTA and CDR2 FQGNSA.

The rearrangement joins TRBV30 to TRBJ2-5; TRBD2 matches 7 bases. This CDR3 is 13 amino acids long. The V and J ends lost 3 bases and 5 bases, in that order; junction bases with no gene match: 6. Germline CDR1 and CDR2: GTSNPN and SVGIG (reference sequence). CDR3 in amino acids: CAWRGGAGETQYF. CDR3 in DNA: TGTGCCTGGAGGGGGGGAGCGGGGGAGACCCAGTACTTC.

This rearrangement joins TRBV4-3 to TRBJ2-7, with D possibly being TRBD2 (6 bases). CDR3 size: 15 residues. V lost 0 bases and J lost 3, with 12 bases in between. The germline V gene has CDR1 LGHNA and CDR2 YSLEER. CDR3 sequence: CASSQEVPGGYEQYF. As DNA, the CDR3 is TGCGCCAGCAGCCAAGAAGTGCCCGGGGGCTACGAGCAGTACTTC.

The chain combines TRBV20-1 with TRBJ2-7; D perhaps matches TRBD1 (6 bases). Germline CDR1 DFQATT, CDR2 SNEGSKA (reference sequence). V was pared by 0 bases and J by 2 bases, with 17 bases between. The CDR3 is 16 amino acids. The CDR3 nucleotides are TGCAGTGCTAGAGATGTGGGGCAGGGGATGGCCTACGAGCAGTACTTC. Encoded protein: CSARDVGQGMAYEQYF.

The chain joins TRBV5-5 to TRBJ2-1; a weak D match, TRBD2 (5 bases). The CDR3 is 14 amino acids. Per germline, CDR1 SGHKS and CDR2 YYEKEE (reference sequence). V was clipped by 8 bases and J by 15 bases, with 27 bases between them. The CDR3 region is CASTPDLLVPVPFF. In nucleotides, the CDR3 is TGTGCCAGTACCCCGGACTTATTAGTGCCCGTCCCGTTCTTC.

This clonotype came up a few times. The chain employs TRBV6-4 and TRBJ2-2, with a possible D match to TRBD2 (5 bases). CDR1 is MRHNA and CDR2 is SNTAGT in the germline V gene. CDR3 length: 13 amino acids. V was cut by 3 bases and J by 3 bases, with 5 bases left in between. CDR3 DNA sequence: TGTGCCAGCAGTGAAGCGGACACCGGGGAGCTGTTTTTT. Translating it yields CASSEADTGELFF.

The chain uses TRBV9 and TRBJ1-6, with D unresolved. CDR3 size: 16 residues. V lost 3 bases and J lost 10, with 20 bases in between. Germline V lookup: CDR1 SGDLS, CDR2 YYNGEE. CDR3 amino acids: CASSAALGDPGSPLHF. In DNA form, the CDR3 reads TGTGCCAGCAGCGCCGCCCTCGGGGATCCTGGGTCACCCCTCCACTTT. Using reference TRBV9 and TRBJ1-6 for the parts outside the CDR3, the full variable domain is DSGVTQTPKHLITATGQRVTLRCSPRSGDLSVYWYQQSLDQGLQFLIQYYNGEERAKGNILERFSAQQFPDLHSELNLSSLELGDSALYFCASSAALGDPGSPLHFGNGTRLTVT.

This clonotype was seen only a few times. The chain carries TRBV19 and TRBJ1-1; TRBD1 is a possible D gene (6 bases). Germline loops: CDR1 LNHDA, CDR2 SQIVND (reference sequence). Trimming shortened V by 5 bases and J by 0 bases, and 10 bases separated the two germline ends. This CDR3 comprises 14 residues. In DNA, the CDR3 is TGTGCCAGTAGTTCTGGGACAATGAACACTGAAGCTTTCTTT. It encodes CASSSGTMNTEAFF. Complete variable domain (other parts from reference TRBV19 and TRBJ1-1): DGGITQSPKYLFRKEGQNVTLSCEQNLNHDAMYWYRQDPGQGLRLIYYSQIVNDFQKGDIAEGYSVSREKKESFPLTVTSAQKNPTAFYLCASSSGTMNTEAFFGQGTRLTVV.

V and J are TRBV28 and TRBJ2-7; D may be TRBD2 (6 bases). CDR1 is MDHEN and CDR2 is SYDVKM in the germline V gene. This CDR3 is built from 17 residues. The V end was cut by 4 bases, the J end by 0 bases, with 19 bases between. CDR3 in DNA: TGTGCCAGCAGTTCAATCGGGGACTCCCTCCCCTCCTACGAGCAGTACTTC. It encodes CASSSIGDSLPSYEQYF. Together with reference TRBV28 and TRBJ2-7, the CDR3 gives the full variable domain: DVKVTQSSRYLVKRTGEKVFLECVQDMDHENMFWYRQDPGLGLRLIYFSYDVKMKEKGDIPEGYSVSREKKERFSLILESASTNQTSMYLCASSSIGDSLPSYEQYFGPGTRLTVT.

This chain's CDR3 is CASSFSAVSYEQYF. The CDR3 region has the DNA TGTGCCAGCAGCTTCTCGGCTGTCTCCTACGAGCAGTACTTC. This chain connects TRBV5-6 to TRBJ2-7; D remains unclear. V dropped 2 bases and J dropped 0 bases, with 9 bases sitting between them. CDR1 SGHDT and CDR2 YYEEEE come from the germline V gene. The CDR3 is made up of 14 amino acids. The full variable domain, in which reference TRBV5-6 and TRBJ2-7 provide the parts outside the CDR3, is DAGVTQSPTHLIKTRGQQVTLRCSPKSGHDTVSWYQQALGQGPQFIFQYYEEEERQRGNFPDRFSGHQFPNYSSELNVNALLLGDSALYLCASSFSAVSYEQYFGPGTRLTVT.

This clonotype appeared a single time. The rearrangement links TRBV9 to TRBJ2-6; D is perhaps TRBD1 or TRBD2 (6 bases each). CDR3 length: 17 residues. Deletions cut 1 base from V and 0 bases from J, with 11 bases between. Germline V gives CDR1 SGDLS, CDR2 YYNGEE. The CDR3 loop is CASSVSRGDSGANVLTF. DNA for the CDR3: TGTGCCAGCAGCGTAAGTAGGGGGGACTCTGGGGCCAACGTCCTGACTTTC.

J is TRBJ2-3 and V is TRBV12-3 or TRBV12-4; TRBD2 matches 11 bases. Trimming cost V 3 bases and J 1 base; bases outside gene matches: 3. The CDR3 is 16 residues long. The DNA of the CDR3 is TGTGCCAGCAGTTTTACGACTAGCGGGGGCACAGATACGCAGTATTTT. This gives the protein CASSFTTSGGTDTQYF.

The chain couples TRBV20-1 to TRBJ2-5; 8 positions match TRBD2. Germline V gene sequence: CDR1 DFQATT, CDR2 SNEGSKA (reference sequence). The V segment lost 4 bases and the J segment 2 bases; nucleotides outside the gene matches: 9. This CDR3 has 15 amino acids. The CDR3 sequence: CSAKSREGAQETQYF. CDR3 in DNA: TGCAGTGCTAAAAGTCGGGAGGGCGCACAAGAGACCCAGTACTTC.

The chain employs TRBV29-1 and TRBJ2-1; possible D gene TRBD1, 6 bases. The V end lost 2 bases, the J end lost 4 bases, and 15 bases lay between the germline ends. Germline assignment: CDR1 SQVTM and CDR2 ANQGSEA. The CDR3 totals 15 residues. CDR3 protein: CSVERWPGEYNEQFF. CDR3 nucleotide sequence: TGCAGCGTTGAAAGATGGCCAGGGGAATACAATGAGCAGTTCTTC.